The 22 T cell receptor beta chains listed next were all sequenced from one sample in a study of blood T cell repertoires in COVID-19. Repertoires were generated with immunoSEQ multiplex PCR, while TCRdb's copy carries only in-frame clones and drops some. Of 55,000 to 80,000 clones listed, roughly 89% are singletons. The sample consisted of peripheral blood. The receptor set was obtained from a man older than 75 with acute or convalescent COVID-19.

The chain recombines TRBV4-1 with TRBJ2-7, with TRBD2 as a possible D gene (5 bases). Germline CDR1 is MGHRA and CDR2 is YSYEKL. The V and J ends lost 4 bases and 2 bases respectively, with 12 bases between them. The CDR3 length is 14 residues. The CDR3, as DNA: TGCGCCAGCAGCCCCCCAGAGGGTACCTACGAGCAGTACTTC. This codes for CASSPPEGTYEQYF.

The V and J genes are TRBV10-3 and TRBJ2-4; the D gene is possibly TRBD1 (7 bases). Germline CDR1 and CDR2: ENHRY and SYGVKD. The CDR3 sequence is 17 residues long. The V and J ends lost 3 bases and 8 bases respectively, with 23 bases between them. Written as DNA, the CDR3 is TGTGCCATCAGTGATCACCTCCGTAGCAGGGGGGAGGACATTCAGTACTTC. Translation: CAISDHLRSRGEDIQYF.

A single count supports this clone. The CDR3 DNA sequence: TGTGCCACCAGCCTGGGACACTACTCCTACAATGAGCAGTTCTTC. This encodes CATSLGHYSYNEQFF. The V and J genes are TRBV24-1 and TRBJ2-1; tentative D call: TRBD1 (6 bases). CDR1 and CDR2 from the germline V gene are KGHDR and SFDVKD. Between the trimmed V and J ends, which lost 7 bases and 0 bases, there was a span of 12 bases. CDR3 length: 15 amino acids.

The chain uses TRBV7-2 and TRBJ1-1, with a tentative D call TRBD1 (6 bases). Germline CDR1 SGHTA, CDR2 FQGNSA. This CDR3 is built from 13 residues. V lost 3 bases, J lost 10 bases, and 15 bases lay in between. The CDR3 DNA sequence: TGTGCCAGCAGCTTCGGGACATCCACAGCAGCTTTCTTT. Encoded protein: CASSFGTSTAAFF.

The rearrangement uses TRBV9 and TRBJ1-1, with a tentative D call TRBD1 (5 bases). The length of the CDR3 is 13 residues. Germline-derived CDR1 and CDR2 are SGDLS and YYNGEE. V was shortened by 3 bases and J by 1 base, with 7 bases between the two germline ends. The CDR3 is CASSGQPNTEAFF. CDR3 in DNA: TGTGCCAGCAGCGGACAGCCGAACACTGAAGCTTTCTTT.

The chain links TRBV7-3 to TRBJ2-3; D is possibly TRBD1 (5 bases). The CDR3 length is 14 residues. The germline V and J ends were trimmed by 4 bases and 0 bases, with 8 bases remaining between them. Germline values: CDR1 SGHTA, CDR2 FQGTGA. CDR3 region: CASSYRQSTDTQYF. CDR3 sequence (DNA): TGTGCCAGCAGCTATCGACAGAGCACAGATACGCAGTATTTT.

The chain recombines TRBV30 with TRBJ1-1; D unclear. The CDR3 spans 13 residues. V was shortened by 3 bases and J by 1 base, with 9 bases between the two germline ends. The germline V gene has CDR1 GTSNPN and CDR2 SVGIG (reference sequence). In DNA, the CDR3 is TGTGCCTGGAGGGCACAGTCGAACACTGAAGCTTTCTTT. Its protein product is CAWRAQSNTEAFF. Combining the CDR3 with reference TRBV30 and TRBJ1-1 gives the whole variable domain SQTIHQWPATLVQPVGSPLSLECTVEGTSNPNLYWYRQAAGRGLQLLFYSVGIGQISSEVPQNLSASRPQDRQFILSSKKLLLSDSGFYLCAWRAQSNTEAFFGQGTRLTVV.

The V and J genes are TRBV30 and TRBJ1-6; 9 nucleotides match TRBD1. Germline V lookup: CDR1 GTSNPN, CDR2 SVGIG (reference sequence). This CDR3 is built from 16 residues. Losses at the gene ends were 2 bases for V and 10 bases for J; bases not matched to a gene: 12. The chain's CDR3 is CAWSTPRTGAKSPLHF. CDR3 sequence (DNA): TGTGCCTGGAGTACCCCCAGGACAGGGGCAAAATCACCCCTCCACTTT.

The rearrangement joins TRBV5-1 to TRBJ2-7; unclear D gene. Germline CDR1 SGHRS, CDR2 YFSETQ. V lost 2 bases to trimming and J lost 6 bases, with 18 bases between them. The CDR3 extends over 15 amino acids. The CDR3, as DNA: TGCGCCAGCAGCTTAGATACAGATGGTCTGGGCGAGCAGTACTTC. Its protein product is CASSLDTDGLGEQYF.

A note on this clone: Possible read error: a much larger clone is one base away. This chain links TRBV2 with TRBJ1-1, with D tentatively TRBD1 (5 bases). CDR1 SNHLY and CDR2 FYNNEI come from the germline V gene. The CDR3 runs to 13 residues. CDR3 loop: CASSVTVGTESFF. CDR3 nucleotides: TGTGCCAGCAGTGTGACAGTGGGAACTGAATCTTTCTTT.

The CDR3 reads CASSAGTGVIVEKLFF. The CDR3 DNA sequence: TGTGCCAGTAGTGCCGGGACAGGGGTGATTGTTGAAAAACTGTTTTTT. The J gene is TRBJ1-4, the V gene TRBV19, with 10 bases lining up with TRBD1. The CDR3 length is 16 residues. In germline, CDR1 is LNHDA, CDR2 SQIVND (reference sequence). J was trimmed by 7 bases and V by 5 bases; bases with no gene match: 10.

The gene calls are TRBV19 and TRBJ1-5; TRBD1 matches at 12 bases. V gave up 6 bases and J gave up 2 bases; unmatched junction bases: 11. Germline CDR1 is LNHDA and CDR2 is SQIVND (reference sequence). The CDR3 has 18 amino acids. The CDR3 here is CASRPLGQGAVGNQPQHF. CDR3 DNA sequence: TGTGCCAGTAGGCCCCTGGGACAGGGGGCTGTTGGCAATCAGCCCCAGCATTTT.

This chain joins TRBV19 and TRBJ1-2, with TRBD1 matching over 7 bases. Trimming took 7 bases from V and 4 from J; bases not matched to a gene: 12. The CDR3 covers 15 residues. The germline gives CDR1 LNHDA, CDR2 SQIVND (reference sequence). In DNA, the CDR3 is TGTGCCAGTAAACCCGGGACAGCCCGAAGCTATGGCTACACCTTC. This codes for CASKPGTARSYGYTF.

V usage is TRBV6-2 or TRBV6-3 and J usage is TRBJ2-7; D gene unclear. The CDR3 is 12 residues long. Germline V gene data show CDR1 as MNHEY and CDR2 as SVGEGT. Trimming cost V 6 bases and J 12 bases, with 18 bases left between them. The CDR3 reads CASSDTLFSLYF. Here the CDR3 DNA reads TGTGCCAGCAGCGATACTTTATTTTCGCTGTACTTC.

J is TRBJ2-5 and V is TRBV5-8; 7 bases fit TRBD2. V lost 1 base to trimming and J lost 4 bases; unmatched junction nucleotides: 7. Germline loops: CDR1 SGHTS, CDR2 YDEGEE. The CDR3 is 15 amino acids. The DNA of the CDR3 is TGTGCCAGCAGCTTGTCGGGGGGAGAGCGAGAGACCCAGTACTTC. As protein: CASSLSGGERETQYF.

The rearrangement uses TRBV9 and TRBJ2-2; 11 bases map to TRBD2. This CDR3 has 19 residues. In germline, CDR1 is SGDLS, CDR2 YYNGEE. J gave up 3 bases and V 4 bases, and 14 bases lay outside the gene matches. This CDR3 is CASSPWDRGTSGYTGELFF. CDR3 nucleotide sequence: TGTGCCAGCAGCCCCTGGGACCGTGGGACTAGCGGTTACACCGGGGAGCTGTTTTTT. Combining the CDR3 with reference TRBV9 and TRBJ2-2 gives the whole variable domain DSGVTQTPKHLITATGQRVTLRCSPRSGDLSVYWYQQSLDQGLQFLIQYYNGEERAKGNILERFSAQQFPDLHSELNLSSLELGDSALYFCASSPWDRGTSGYTGELFFGEGSRLTVL.

This chain connects TRBV6-5 to TRBJ1-1; D gene unclear. V gave up 2 bases and J gave up 8 bases, with 15 bases separating them. The CDR3 has 14 residues. Germline CDR1 MNHEY, CDR2 SVGAGI. CDR3 nucleotides: TGTGCCAGCAGTTACAGAGAGGGTGGAAAGGAAGCTTTCTTT. Protein: CASSYREGGKEAFF.

The chain has TRBV6-2 or TRBV6-3 and TRBJ2-5; the match to TRBD2 covers 12 bases. With V trimmed by 5 bases and J by 1 base, 5 bases remained unmatched. Germline V CDR1 and CDR2: MNHEY, SVGEGT. The CDR3 covers 16 residues. The DNA of the CDR3 is TGTGCCAGCAGTCCCGGGACTAGCGGGCGCCAAGAGACCCAGTACTTC. This encodes CASSPGTSGRQETQYF.

This sequence joins TRBV6-5 and TRBJ1-6, with 10 nucleotides matching TRBD1. V gave up 6 bases and J gave up 5 bases; unmatched junction bases: 4. This CDR3 is built from 15 residues. CDR1 is MNHEY and CDR2 is SVGAGI in the germline V gene. In DNA form, the CDR3 reads TGTGCCAGCAGACCCGGGACAGGGGATAATTCACCCCTCCACTTT. Encoded protein: CASRPGTGDNSPLHF.

V gene TRBV7-8 combines with J gene TRBJ1-2; a possible D gene is TRBD1 (6 bases). Germline V lookup: CDR1 SGHVS, CDR2 FQNEAQ. The CDR3 covers 15 residues. Trimming removed 11 bases at V and 8 bases at J, with 27 bases between. The CDR3 DNA sequence: TGTGCCTCCGAGGGGGATGGGGGATCCCCGGGGGGCTACACCTTC. Its protein product is CASEGDGGSPGGYTF. Combining the CDR3 with reference TRBV7-8 and TRBJ1-2 gives the whole variable domain GAGVSQSPRYKVAKRGQDVALRCDPISGHVSLFWYQQALGQGPEFLTYFQNEAQLDKSGLPSDRFFAERPEGSVSTLKIQRTQQEDSAVYLCASEGDGGSPGGYTFGSGTRLTVV.

This clone was recorded once. Different DNA sequences within this sample yield the same CDR3. The gene calls are TRBV2 and TRBJ1-5; 8 nucleotides align to TRBD1. Germline trimming cut 6 bases from V and 2 bases from J; bases unmatched to any gene: 6. The CDR3 runs 15 residues. The germline V gene encodes CDR1 SNHLY and CDR2 FYNNEI. CDR3 DNA: TGTGCCAGCAGGAGAGACAGGGGAGGCAATCAGCCCCAGCATTTT. Translated: CASRRDRGGNQPQHF.

In DNA form, the CDR3 reads TGTGCCAGCAGCTTGGTAGTGGTTTCCTCTGGAAACACCATATATTTT. Its protein product is CASSLVVVSSGNTIYF. This chain links TRBV5-8 with TRBJ1-3; D ambiguous. The CDR3 covers 16 residues. V was clipped by 0 bases and J by 0 bases, with 10 bases between them. Per the germline V gene, CDR1 is SGHTS and CDR2 is YDEGEE. Drawing the rest from reference TRBV5-8 and TRBJ1-3, the complete variable domain is EAGVTQSPTHLIKTRGQQATLRCSPISGHTSVYWYQQALGLGLQFLLWYDEGEERNRGNFPPRFSGRQFPNYSSELNVNALELEDSALYLCASSLVVVSSGNTIYFGEGSWLTVV.